This T cell receptor beta chain was profiled in a study of blood T cells in healthy people across ages. Study-level points and caveats: Strong correlation existed between TCR beta diversity and naive T cell percentage.

Sample donors were healthy Caucasian individuals that came from Russia, aged 6 to 90. A note on this clonotype: The target antigen is unknown.

It was with a sample-barcoded 5' primer and a J-beta primer mix that a second PCR of roughly 7 to 11 cycles was run. Tagging of each cDNA molecule was performed by a template-switch adaptor with 12 random nucleotides. CDR3-containing paired-end reads numbering at least 2.5 million came from each sample. From the 5' RACE reads, TCRdb called clonotypes with MiXCR, one entry per CDR3 protein. The sample shows approximately 790,000 distinct CDR3 sequences, 62% of them seen only once. Germline V lookup: CDR1 SQVTM, CDR2 ANQGSEA. Trimming removed 2 bases from V and 5 bases from J, with 9 bases in between. The CDR3 runs 12 residues.

This TCR derives from a man aged 25-40 years in good health. The chain uses TRBV29-1 and TRBJ1-2; D not resolved. The specimen was blood. This CDR3 is CSVEQEIYGYTF. The CDR3 DNA reads as TGCAGCGTTGAACAGGAAATATATGGCTACACCTTC.